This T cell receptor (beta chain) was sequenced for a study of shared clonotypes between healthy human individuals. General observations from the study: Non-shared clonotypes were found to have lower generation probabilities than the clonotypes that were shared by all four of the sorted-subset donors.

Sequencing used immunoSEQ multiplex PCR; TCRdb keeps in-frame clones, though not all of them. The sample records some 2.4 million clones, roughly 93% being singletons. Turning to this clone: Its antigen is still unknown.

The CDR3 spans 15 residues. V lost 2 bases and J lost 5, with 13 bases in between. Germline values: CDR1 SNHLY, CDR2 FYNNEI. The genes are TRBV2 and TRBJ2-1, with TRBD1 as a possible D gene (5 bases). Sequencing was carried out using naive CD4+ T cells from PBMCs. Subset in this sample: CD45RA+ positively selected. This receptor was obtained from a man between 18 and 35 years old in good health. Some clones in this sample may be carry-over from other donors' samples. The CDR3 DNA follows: TGTGCCAGCAGTGAATACAGGTCGGGCCACAATGAGCAGTTCTTC. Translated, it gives CASSEYRSGHNEQFF.